This T cell receptor (beta chain) was recorded in a study of blood T cells in healthy people across ages. Then a second PCR, running roughly 7 to 11 cycles, was carried out with a sample-barcoded 5' primer and a J-beta primer mix. TCRdb redid the calling of the 5' RACE reads with MiXCR, one entry per CDR3 protein. The table includes around 970,000 distinct CDR3 sequences, just over 50% detected once. Individuals who donated were healthy Caucasians from Russia aged about 6 to 100. The CDR3 sequence is 11 residues long. The V end lost 10 bases, the J end lost 4 bases, and 10 bases lay between the germline ends. Germline V gene sequence: CDR1 MDHEN, CDR2 SYDVKM. General study results and limits: Lack of knowledge of donor CMV status possibly confounded expanded clonotype changes. Roughly linear declines in TCR beta diversity per million T cells occurred with age. Relative to aged donors, long-lived donors carried more naive CD4+ cells and displayed higher diversity.

This clonotype came up a few times. Its antigen is not identified. This TCR came from a woman aged 55-70 years in good health. Sequencing was done on a sample of blood. This chain joins TRBV28 and TRBJ2-5; D not certain. The CDR3 region has the DNA TGTGCCACCCTGGGTGGAGAGACCCAGTACTTC. Protein: CATLGGETQYF.